The sequence of this T cell receptor beta chain was determined in a study of tumor-infiltrating lymphocytes in primary liver carcinoma. The study, taken as a whole, reports: Tumor-adjacent and tumor-blood pairs showed less overlap than tumor region pairs.

As regards this clonotype: Antigen specificity is unknown.

Taking about 20-31 mg of unsorted bulk tissue, the authors co-extracted RNA and DNA. Through surgical resection, the patients' primary liver carcinoma was treated. The CDR3 extends over 15 amino acids. With 6 bases removed from V and 3 bases from J, the gap between germline ends came to 17 bases. Germline V gene sequence: CDR1 SGHAT, CDR2 FQNNGV. A constant-region primer served to make TCR beta cDNA from around 500 ng total RNA. Investigators got TCR beta libraries out of three nested multiplex PCR rounds, done with slightly modified ARM-PCR. The first two PCR rounds, around 10 cycles each, used TRBV1-TRBV30 forward primers and a C-beta reverse primer. Each CDR3 protein is one row after TCRdb ran MiXCR on the multiplex PCR reads. The table lists about 92,000 distinct CDR3 sequences, 68% of them singletons.

This sequence was found in a man aged 40-49 years with primary liver carcinoma and hepatitis B virus infection. The specimen sequenced was tumor-adjacent normal liver tissue. This chain connects TRBV11-2 to TRBJ1-1; perhaps TRBD1 as D (5 bases). As DNA, the CDR3 is TGTGCCAGCAGTGCACCCGGGGGGGTGGACACTGAAGCTTTCTTT. Translation: CASSAPGGVDTEAFF.